This T cell receptor (beta chain) was captured by sequencing in a study of T cells after yellow fever vaccination. Study results and caveats: Subsequent booster samples again held most clones from primary vaccination (96% CD4, 88% CD8). Clonotypes found in both CD4 and CD8 compartments made up a small share.

Using its own MiXCR run on the 5' RACE reads, TCRdb lists one record per CDR3 protein. The sample yields roughly 300,000 distinct CDR3 sequences, roughly 8% seen once. With regard to this clonotype: Its antigen is not known.

The length of the CDR3 is 15 residues. Germline trimming cut 5 bases from V and 5 bases from J; bases unmatched to any gene: 7. Germline CDR1 reads SGHVS; CDR2 reads FQNEAQ. The source of this sequence is a man younger than 30 who received the YFV17D yellow fever vaccine. The source material was PBMCs, sampled 45 days after the first yellow fever vaccination. This chain joins TRBV7-8 and TRBJ1-4, with TRBD1 matching over 8 bases. The CDR3 nucleotides read TGTGCCAGCAGCCCCGGACAGGGAGAGAATGAAAAACTGTTTTTT. Translation gives CASSPGQGENEKLFF.